Each of the 29 T cell receptor beta chains below was sequenced from the same sample in a study of blood T cell repertoires in COVID-19. Clones were read by immunoSEQ multiplex PCR, and TCRdb kept only the in-frame ones, dropping some. The table has 150,000 to 200,000 clones, 80% to 90% seen once. The sample comprised peripheral blood. The receptors derive from a woman aged 45-65 years with acute or convalescent COVID-19.

The V call is TRBV4-1, the J call TRBJ1-2, with no clear D. The germline CDR1 and CDR2 sequences are MGHRA and YSYEKL. This CDR3 spans 14 amino acids. The V end was cut by 4 bases, the J end by 8 bases, with 17 bases between. Here the CDR3 reads CASSPLVKGGGYTF. The CDR3 bases are TGCGCCAGCAGCCCCCTAGTCAAGGGAGGAGGCTACACCTTC.

This chain uses TRBV6-5 with TRBJ1-2; 9 bases agree with TRBD1. Germline trimming cut 2 bases from V and 6 bases from J; bases unmatched to any gene: 10. Germline CDR1 is MNHEY and CDR2 is SVGAGI. The CDR3 covers 16 residues. This CDR3 is CASSYTTPGQGNGYTF. CDR3 bases: TGTGCCAGCAGTTACACTACGCCGGGACAGGGAAATGGCTACACCTTC.

This clone has only one observation. The chain recombines TRBV5-1 with TRBJ2-3, with a weak D call TRBD1 (5 bases). The V end lost 0 bases, the J end lost 4 bases, and 9 bases lay between the germline ends. The CDR3 runs 14 residues. The germline V gene has CDR1 SGHRS and CDR2 YFSETQ. The CDR3 nucleotides are TGCGCCAGCAGCTTGGGGGGCGGCCCAGATACGCAGTATTTT. It specifies CASSLGGGPDTQYF.

The chain combines TRBV9 with TRBJ2-5; possibly TRBD1 for D (6 bases). The CDR3 consists of 13 residues. The V end was cut by 4 bases, the J end by 2 bases, with 9 bases between. The germline gives CDR1 SGDLS, CDR2 YYNGEE. CDR3 sequence (DNA): TGTGCCAGCAGCATCCAGGGGCAAGAGACCCAGTACTTC. This gives the protein CASSIQGQETQYF.

The gene calls are TRBV18 and TRBJ1-4; D might be TRBD1 (6 bases). Germline V gene sequence: CDR1 KGHSH, CDR2 LQKENI. Trimming removed 0 bases at V and 7 bases at J, with 12 bases between. The CDR3 runs to 15 residues. CDR3 sequence: CASSPPGRGGEKLFF. CDR3 nucleotides: TGTGCCAGCTCACCACCCGGCAGGGGCGGTGAAAAACTGTTTTTT. Using reference TRBV18 and TRBJ1-4 for the parts outside the CDR3, the full variable domain is NAGVMQNPRHLVRRRGQEARLRCSPMKGHSHVYWYRQLPEEGLKFMVYLQKENIIDESGMPKERFSAEFPKEGPSILRIQQVVRGDSAAYFCASSPPGRGGEKLFFGSGTQLSVL.

Regarding this clone: The sample carries other DNA sequences with the same CDR3. CDR3 protein: CASSSGLAGGRYEQYF. The CDR3 DNA reads TGTGCCAGCAGCAGCGGACTAGCGGGGGGCCGATACGAGCAGTACTTC. This chain connects TRBV7-6 to TRBJ2-7; 14 bases fit TRBD2. CDR1 is SGHVS and CDR2 is FNYEAQ in the germline V gene. The V and J ends lost 5 bases and 4 bases, in that order; junction bases with no gene match: 7. CDR3 size: 16 residues.

The rearrangement joins TRBV11-3 to TRBJ1-1; 7 bases match TRBD1. Germline CDR1 reads SGHNT; CDR2 reads YENEEA. The CDR3 length is 13 residues. V gave up 5 bases and J gave up 7 bases; unmatched junction bases: 7. CDR3 bases: TGTGCCAGCAGCCCACCTGACAGGGTTGAAGCTTTCTTT. Protein sequence: CASSPPDRVEAFF. The full variable domain, with the rest looked up from reference TRBV11-3 and TRBJ1-1, is EAGVVQSPRYKIIEKKQPVAFWCNPISGHNTLYWYLQNLGQGPELLIRYENEEAVDDSQLPKDRFSAERLKGVDSTLKIQPAELGDSAVYLCASSPPDRVEAFFGQGTRLTVV.

There are a few counts of this clone. The chain couples TRBV6-1 to TRBJ1-4; possible D gene TRBD1, 6 bases. Germline V lookup: CDR1 MNHNS, CDR2 SASEGT. With 3 bases removed from V and 8 bases from J, the gap between germline ends came to 13 bases. The CDR3 covers 14 residues. The CDR3 DNA reads TGTGCCAGCAGTGACAGGGGCTATATGGAAAAACTGTTTTTT. This gives the protein CASSDRGYMEKLFF.

The genes are TRBV6-4 and TRBJ2-7; 10 bases are shared with TRBD2. Germline loops: CDR1 MRHNA, CDR2 SNTAGT. This CDR3 comprises 15 residues. The V gene end was trimmed by 4 bases and the J gene end by 3 bases; junction bases not matched to a gene: 6. CDR3: CASSGAGTSVYEQYF. The CDR3 DNA reads TGTGCCAGCAGTGGCGCCGGGACTAGCGTCTACGAGCAGTACTTC.

The rearrangement joins TRBV6-1 to TRBJ2-2; D ambiguous. With 3 bases removed from V and 0 bases from J, the gap between germline ends came to 11 bases. The CDR3 loop spans 16 amino acids. The germline CDR1 and CDR2 sequences are MNHNS and SASEGT. The CDR3 protein is CASSDQRLANTGELFF. Here the CDR3 DNA reads TGTGCCAGCAGTGATCAGAGACTCGCGAACACCGGGGAGCTGTTTTTT.

The CDR3 here is CASSLTGVADTQYF. The DNA for the CDR3 is TGTGCCAGCAGCTTAACAGGGGTTGCAGATACGCAGTATTTT. J is TRBJ2-3 and V is TRBV7-2, with 7 bases matching TRBD1. Per the germline V gene, CDR1 is SGHTA and CDR2 is FQGNSA. This CDR3 spans 14 amino acids. V was pared by 2 bases and J by 4 bases, with 3 bases of the junction left unmatched.

This chain connects TRBV12-5 to TRBJ1-1, with 12 bases that match TRBD1. CDR3 length equals 17 residues. Germline V gene data show CDR1 as LGHNT and CDR2 as FRNRAP. V was clipped by 6 bases and J by 4 bases; unmatched bases: 12. Here the CDR3 reads CASGRGTGGVSGTEAFF. The CDR3 DNA is TGTGCTAGTGGCAGGGGGACAGGGGGCGTCTCGGGCACTGAAGCTTTCTTT.

The V gene is TRBV5-4, the J gene TRBJ2-1; D perhaps matches TRBD1 (7 bases). CDR3 length: 15 residues. CDR1 and CDR2 from the germline V gene are SGHNT and YYREEE (reference sequence). V lost 6 bases and J 4 bases, leaving 17 bases between the germline ends. Here the CDR3 reads CASKSPGGTYNEQFF. The CDR3 DNA is TGTGCCAGCAAATCACCAGGGGGGACTTACAATGAGCAGTTCTTC.

The chain joins TRBV10-1 to TRBJ2-2, with TRBD2 as a possible D gene (5 bases). The CDR3 loop spans 14 amino acids. CDR1 WNHNN and CDR2 SYGVQD come from the germline V gene (reference sequence). The V end was cut by 0 bases, the J end by 7 bases, with 9 bases between. CDR3 residues: CASSESTGSGELFF. CDR3 nucleotides: TGCGCCAGCAGTGAGTCGACTGGGAGCGGGGAGCTGTTTTTT.

This clone appeared a few times. The genes are TRBV9 and TRBJ2-3; D might be TRBD2 (6 bases). CDR1 is SGDLS and CDR2 is YYNGEE in the germline V gene. Trimming cost V 4 bases and J 2 bases, with 11 bases left between them. CDR3 length: 14 residues. The CDR3 region is CASSYGLTTDTQYF. The CDR3 coding sequence is TGTGCCAGCAGCTATGGACTAACCACAGATACGCAGTATTTT.

This chain links TRBV19 with TRBJ2-5, with D possibly matching TRBD2 (6 bases). CDR1 is LNHDA, CDR2 SQIVND, per germline (reference sequence). With 2 bases removed from V and 5 bases from J, the gap between germline ends came to 9 bases. The CDR3 loop spans 13 amino acids. CDR3 loop: CASSIYSGETQYF. The CDR3 DNA reads TGTGCCAGTAGTATATACAGCGGGGAGACCCAGTACTTC.

The chain carries TRBV7-8 and TRBJ1-2, with D unclear. This CDR3 region has 15 residues. The V gene lost 5 bases and the J gene lost 8 bases, with 21 bases spanning the gap. Germline V CDR1 and CDR2: SGHVS, FQNEAQ. This chain's CDR3 is CASSPYPRREKGYTF. The DNA of the CDR3 is TGTGCCAGCAGCCCCTACCCTCGACGGGAGAAGGGCTACACCTTC. The variable domain in full, with the rest retrieved from reference TRBV7-8 and TRBJ1-2, is GAGVSQSPRYKVAKRGQDVALRCDPISGHVSLFWYQQALGQGPEFLTYFQNEAQLDKSGLPSDRFFAERPEGSVSTLKIQRTQQEDSAVYLCASSPYPRREKGYTFGSGTRLTVV.

The chain joins TRBV20-1 to TRBJ1-1; perhaps TRBD1 as D (5 bases). V lost 6 bases and J 3 bases, leaving 8 bases between the germline ends. Germline CDR1 and CDR2: DFQATT and SNEGSKA (reference sequence). The CDR3 contains 11 residues. As DNA, the CDR3 is TGCAGTGCCTCGGGGGACACTGAAGCTTTCTTT. This codes for CSASGDTEAFF.

This clone was seen only a few times. This chain uses TRBV18 with TRBJ1-6, with D possibly matching TRBD1 (6 bases). CDR3 length: 15 amino acids. The germline gives CDR1 KGHSH, CDR2 LQKENI. The V end lost 0 bases, the J end lost 7 bases, and 10 bases lay between the germline ends. For the CDR3, the DNA is TGTGCCAGCTCACCACCGGACAGCCTAAATTCACCCCTCCACTTT. It codes for CASSPPDSLNSPLHF.

CDR3 loop: CASSELDNSPLHF. CDR3 bases: TGTGCCAGCAGTGAATTAGATAATTCACCCCTCCACTTT. This chain connects TRBV25-1 to TRBJ1-6, with D unclear. CDR1 is MGHDK and CDR2 is SYGVNS in the germline V gene. This CDR3 contains 13 residues. Deletions cut 1 base from V and 5 bases from J, with 3 bases between.

The genes are TRBV24-1 and TRBJ2-3; 7 nucleotides align to TRBD1. CDR1 and CDR2 (germline): KGHDR, SFDVKD. This CDR3 has 13 amino acids. V shed 8 bases, J shed 4 bases, and the junction held 5 bases outside the gene matches. The CDR3 region has the DNA TGTGCCACCAATACAGGGGCGGCAGATACGCAGTATTTT. Translating it yields CATNTGAADTQYF.

V usage is TRBV7-2 and J usage is TRBJ2-1, with 13 bases that match TRBD2. This CDR3 is built from 15 residues. The junction had 5 bases not matched to a gene; V was cut back by 7 bases and J by 5 bases. CDR1 SGHTA and CDR2 FQGNSA come from the germline V gene. The CDR3: CASKPGTSGDNEQFF. The DNA for the CDR3 is TGTGCCAGCAAACCCGGGACTAGCGGGGACAATGAGCAGTTCTTC.

The CDR3: CASSAFPGTSGEGPTDTQYF. The CDR3 DNA follows: TGTGCCAGCAGCGCCTTCCCCGGGACTAGCGGGGAAGGACCCACAGATACGCAGTATTTT. V gene TRBV9 combines with J gene TRBJ2-3, with 13 bases that match TRBD2. The CDR3 is 20 residues long. CDR1 is SGDLS and CDR2 is YYNGEE in the germline V gene. After removal of 3 bases from V and 2 bases from J, the junction contained 15 bases not matched to a gene.

The rearrangement links TRBV18 to TRBJ2-5; 12 nucleotides align to TRBD2. V gave up 5 bases and J gave up 2 bases; unmatched junction bases: 6. The CDR3 contains 16 residues. Germline assignment: CDR1 KGHSH and CDR2 LQKENI. Here the CDR3 reads CASSSRTSGTQETQYF. The CDR3 nucleotides are TGTGCCAGCTCATCAAGGACTAGCGGGACTCAAGAGACCCAGTACTTC.

The chain employs TRBV30 and TRBJ1-2; D gene ambiguous. Germline assignment: CDR1 GTSNPN and CDR2 SVGIG (reference sequence). V was cut by 2 bases and J by 8 bases, with 12 bases left in between. The CDR3 spans 12 residues. The DNA for the CDR3 is TGTGCCTGGAGTCCCCAGGATTTCGGCTACACCTTC. Protein product: CAWSPQDFGYTF. Drawing the rest from reference TRBV30 and TRBJ1-2, the complete variable domain is SQTIHQWPATLVQPVGSPLSLECTVEGTSNPNLYWYRQAAGRGLQLLFYSVGIGQISSEVPQNLSASRPQDRQFILSSKKLLLSDSGFYLCAWSPQDFGYTFGSGTRLTVV.

The rearrangement links TRBV7-2 to TRBJ2-5, with D tentatively TRBD1 (6 bases). Germline assignment: CDR1 SGHTA and CDR2 FQGNSA. The V end lost 6 bases, the J end lost 9 bases, and 14 bases lay between the germline ends. The CDR3 sequence is 12 residues long. In DNA, the CDR3 is TGTGCCAGCAGTTCAGACAGGCCTCCCCAGTACTTC. It encodes CASSSDRPPQYF.

This chain joins TRBV19 and TRBJ1-5, with TRBD1 matching over 7 bases. This CDR3 comprises 12 residues. Germline CDR1 and CDR2: LNHDA and SQIVND (reference sequence). Losses at the gene ends were 6 bases for V and 11 bases for J; bases not matched to a gene: 7. CDR3 sequence reads: CASRTGFKTQHF. CDR3 in DNA: TGTGCCAGTAGGACAGGGTTCAAGACCCAGCATTTT.

The chain links TRBV27 to TRBJ1-6; 7 bases map to TRBD1. Trimming cost V 8 bases and J 10 bases; bases outside gene matches: 5. Per the germline V gene, CDR1 is MNHEY and CDR2 is SMNVEV (reference sequence). This CDR3 has 12 amino acids. CDR3 nucleotides: TGTGCCAGCGGACAGGAATGGTCACCCCTCCACTTT. Encoded protein: CASGQEWSPLHF.

This rearrangement joins TRBV5-1 to TRBJ1-1; tentative D call: TRBD1 (6 bases). The CDR3 totals 17 residues. V dropped 4 bases and J dropped 0 bases, with 19 bases sitting between them. CDR1 SGHRS and CDR2 YFSETQ come from the germline V gene. CDR3 in DNA: TGCGCCAGCAGCAGAAGCAGGGGAAGTGGGGTGAACACTGAAGCTTTCTTT. This encodes CASSRSRGSGVNTEAFF.